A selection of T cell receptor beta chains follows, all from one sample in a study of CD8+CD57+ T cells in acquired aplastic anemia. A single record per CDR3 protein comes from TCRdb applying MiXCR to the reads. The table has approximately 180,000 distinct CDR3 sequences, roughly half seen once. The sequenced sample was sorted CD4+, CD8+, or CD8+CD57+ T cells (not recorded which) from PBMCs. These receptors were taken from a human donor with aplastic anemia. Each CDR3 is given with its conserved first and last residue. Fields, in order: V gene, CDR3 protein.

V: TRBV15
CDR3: CATSSSGSVDTQYF

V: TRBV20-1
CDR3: CSAREWGNTDTQYF

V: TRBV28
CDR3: CASRAPDTQYF

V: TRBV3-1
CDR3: CASSQVGSDTEAFF

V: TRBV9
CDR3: CASTRDSTGELFF

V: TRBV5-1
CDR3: CASSLGGLSGTETQYF

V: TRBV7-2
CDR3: CASSPGLAGDTQYF

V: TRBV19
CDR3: CATQVGGNSPLHF

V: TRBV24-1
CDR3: CATSDDRGGTEAFF

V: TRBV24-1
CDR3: CATSDPPLLDGTTGELFF

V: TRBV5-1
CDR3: CASGPGSQNSPLHF

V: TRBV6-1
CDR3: CASRPGQGLYEQYF

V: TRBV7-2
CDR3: CASSLVWGSRNQPQHF

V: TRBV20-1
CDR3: CSASVRASYEQYF

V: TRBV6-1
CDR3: CASSEYEGGYQPQHF

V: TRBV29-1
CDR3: CSVVTGDSYEQYF

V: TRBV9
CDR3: CASRTGPGELFF

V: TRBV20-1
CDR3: CSAHWTSGQETQYF

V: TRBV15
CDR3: CATSRRPPRDEQYF

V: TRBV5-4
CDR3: CASSSLELNEQFF

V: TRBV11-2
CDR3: CASSPNGPGGTIYF